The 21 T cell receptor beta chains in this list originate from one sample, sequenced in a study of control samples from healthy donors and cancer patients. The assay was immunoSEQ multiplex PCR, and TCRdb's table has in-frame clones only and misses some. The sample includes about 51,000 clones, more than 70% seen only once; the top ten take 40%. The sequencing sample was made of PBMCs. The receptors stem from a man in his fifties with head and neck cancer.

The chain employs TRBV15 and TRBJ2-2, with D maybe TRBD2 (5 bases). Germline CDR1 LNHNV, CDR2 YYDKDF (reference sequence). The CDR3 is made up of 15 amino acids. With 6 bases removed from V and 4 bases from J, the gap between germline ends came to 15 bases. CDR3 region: CATSKPGSGTGELFF. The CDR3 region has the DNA TGTGCCACCAGTAAACCGGGGTCCGGCACCGGGGAGCTGTTTTTT.

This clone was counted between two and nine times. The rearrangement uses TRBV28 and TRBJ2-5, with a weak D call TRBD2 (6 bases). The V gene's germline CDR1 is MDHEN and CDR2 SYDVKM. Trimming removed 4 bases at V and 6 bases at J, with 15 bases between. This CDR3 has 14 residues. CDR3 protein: CASSWIKGLQTQYF. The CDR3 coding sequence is TGTGCCAGCAGTTGGATAAAGGGACTTCAGACCCAGTACTTC.

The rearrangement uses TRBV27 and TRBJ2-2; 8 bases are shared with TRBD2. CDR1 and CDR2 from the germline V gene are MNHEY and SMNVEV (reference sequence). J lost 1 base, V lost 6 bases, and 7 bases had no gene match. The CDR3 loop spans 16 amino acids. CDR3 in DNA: TGTGCCAGCAGCCAACTAGCGGAGGGGAACACCGGGGAGCTGTTTTTT. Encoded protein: CASSQLAEGNTGELFF.

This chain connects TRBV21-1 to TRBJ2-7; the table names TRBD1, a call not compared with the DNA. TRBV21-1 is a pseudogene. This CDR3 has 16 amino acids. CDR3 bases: TGTGCCAGCAGCATTTGGCGGACAGGGGGCTCCTACGAGCAGTACTTC. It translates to CASSIWRTGGSYEQYF.

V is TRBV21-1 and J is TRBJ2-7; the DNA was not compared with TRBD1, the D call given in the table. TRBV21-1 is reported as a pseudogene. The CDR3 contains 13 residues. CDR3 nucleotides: TGTGCCAGCAGCAGGACAGGTCTGTACGAGCAGTACTTC. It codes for CASSRTGLYEQYF.

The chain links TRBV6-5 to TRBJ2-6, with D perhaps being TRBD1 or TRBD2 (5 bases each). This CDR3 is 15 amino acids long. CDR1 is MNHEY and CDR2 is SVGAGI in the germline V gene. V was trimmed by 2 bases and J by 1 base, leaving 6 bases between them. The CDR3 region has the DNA TGTGCCAGCAGTTACGAGGGGTCTGGGGCCAACGTCCTGACTTTC. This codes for CASSYEGSGANVLTF.

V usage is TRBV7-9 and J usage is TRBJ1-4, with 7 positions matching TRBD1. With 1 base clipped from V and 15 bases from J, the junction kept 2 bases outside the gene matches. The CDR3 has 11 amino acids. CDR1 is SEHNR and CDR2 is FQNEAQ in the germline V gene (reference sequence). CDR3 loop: CASSLEGAVFF. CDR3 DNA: TGTGCCAGCAGCTTAGAGGGGGCCGTGTTTTTT.

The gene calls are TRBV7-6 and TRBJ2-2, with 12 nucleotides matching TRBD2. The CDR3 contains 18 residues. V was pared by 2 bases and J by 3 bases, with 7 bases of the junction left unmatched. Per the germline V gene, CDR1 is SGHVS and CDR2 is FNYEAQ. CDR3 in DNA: TGTGCCAGCAGCTTATTTTCTAGCGGGAGGGCCTACACCGGGGAGCTGTTTTTT. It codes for CASSLFSSGRAYTGELFF.

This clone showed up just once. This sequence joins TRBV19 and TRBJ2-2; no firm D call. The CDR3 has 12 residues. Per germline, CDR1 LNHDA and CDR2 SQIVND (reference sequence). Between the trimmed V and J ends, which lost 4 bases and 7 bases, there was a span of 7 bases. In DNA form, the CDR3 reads TGTGCCAGTAGTAGGTCAGACGGGGAGCTGTTTTTT. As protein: CASSRSDGELFF.

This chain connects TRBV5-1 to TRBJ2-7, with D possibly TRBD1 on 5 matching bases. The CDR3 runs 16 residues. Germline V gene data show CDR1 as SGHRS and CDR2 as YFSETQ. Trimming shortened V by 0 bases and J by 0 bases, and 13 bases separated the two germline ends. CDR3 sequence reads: CASSLAQGLSSYEQYF. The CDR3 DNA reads TGCGCCAGCAGCTTGGCTCAGGGATTAAGCTCCTACGAGCAGTACTTC.

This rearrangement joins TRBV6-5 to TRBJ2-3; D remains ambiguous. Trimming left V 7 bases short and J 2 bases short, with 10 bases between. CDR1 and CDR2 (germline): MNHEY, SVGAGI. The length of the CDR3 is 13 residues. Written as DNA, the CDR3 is TGTGCCAGCATTCTCGGCTCCACAGATACGCAGTATTTT. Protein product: CASILGSTDTQYF.

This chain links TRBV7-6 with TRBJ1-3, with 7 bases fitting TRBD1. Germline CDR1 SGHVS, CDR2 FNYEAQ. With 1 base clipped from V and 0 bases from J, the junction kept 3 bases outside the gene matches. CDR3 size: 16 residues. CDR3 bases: TGTGCCAGCAGCTTAGGGGACAGTCGCTCTGGAAACACCATATATTTT. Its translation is CASSLGDSRSGNTIYF.

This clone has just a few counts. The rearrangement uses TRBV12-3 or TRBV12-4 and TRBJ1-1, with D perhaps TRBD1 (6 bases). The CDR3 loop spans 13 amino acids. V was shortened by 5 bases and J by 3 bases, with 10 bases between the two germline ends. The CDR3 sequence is CASSEQGYTEAFF. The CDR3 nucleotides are TGTGCCAGCAGTGAACAGGGCTACACTGAAGCTTTCTTT.

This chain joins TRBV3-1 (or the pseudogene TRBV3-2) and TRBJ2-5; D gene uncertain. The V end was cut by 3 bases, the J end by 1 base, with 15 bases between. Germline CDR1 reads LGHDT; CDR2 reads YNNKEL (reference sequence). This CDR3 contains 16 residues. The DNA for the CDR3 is TGTGCCAGCAGCCAGGTTACGTCCAATGTCCAAGAGACCCAGTACTTC. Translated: CASSQVTSNVQETQYF.

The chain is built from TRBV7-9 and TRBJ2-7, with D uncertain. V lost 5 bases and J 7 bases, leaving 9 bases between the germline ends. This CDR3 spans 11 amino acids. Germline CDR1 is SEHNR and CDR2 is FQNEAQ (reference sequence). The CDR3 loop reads CASSPLREQYF. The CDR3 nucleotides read TGTGCCAGCAGCCCCCTAAGGGAGCAGTACTTC.

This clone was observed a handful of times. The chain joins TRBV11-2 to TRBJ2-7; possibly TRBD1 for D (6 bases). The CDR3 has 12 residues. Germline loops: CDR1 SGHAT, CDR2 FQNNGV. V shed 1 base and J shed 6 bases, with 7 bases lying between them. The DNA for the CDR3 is TGTGCCAGCAGCTTAGGGGGGCGCGAGCAGTACTTC. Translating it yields CASSLGGREQYF. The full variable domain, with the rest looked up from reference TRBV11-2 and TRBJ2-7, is EAGVAQSPRYKIIEKRQSVAFWCNPISGHATLYWYQQILGQGPKLLIQFQNNGVVDDSQLPKDRFSAERLKGVDSTLKIQPAKLEDSAVYLCASSLGGREQYFGPGTRLTVT.

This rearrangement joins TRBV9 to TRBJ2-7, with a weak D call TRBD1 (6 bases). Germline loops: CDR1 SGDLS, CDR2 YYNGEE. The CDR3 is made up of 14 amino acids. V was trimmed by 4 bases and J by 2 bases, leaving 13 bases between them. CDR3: CASSYRTDPYEQYF. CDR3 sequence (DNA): TGTGCCAGCAGCTACCGGACAGATCCCTACGAGCAGTACTTC.

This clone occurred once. The CDR3 sequence is CASSFRGGPQHF. The CDR3 DNA is TGTGCCAGCTCCTTCCGGGGGGGGCCCCAGCATTTT. The J gene is TRBJ1-5, the V gene TRBV6-5; D perhaps matches TRBD1 (5 bases). The V end lost 8 bases, the J end lost 9 bases, and 14 bases lay between the germline ends. This CDR3 contains 12 residues. Germline V gene sequence: CDR1 MNHEY, CDR2 SVGAGI.

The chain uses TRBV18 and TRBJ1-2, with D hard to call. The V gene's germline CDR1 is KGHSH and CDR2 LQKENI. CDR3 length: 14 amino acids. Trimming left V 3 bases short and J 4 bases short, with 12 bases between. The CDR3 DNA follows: TGTGCCAGCTCACCCGAAGGGTTCAGCTATGGCTACACCTTC. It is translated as CASSPEGFSYGYTF.

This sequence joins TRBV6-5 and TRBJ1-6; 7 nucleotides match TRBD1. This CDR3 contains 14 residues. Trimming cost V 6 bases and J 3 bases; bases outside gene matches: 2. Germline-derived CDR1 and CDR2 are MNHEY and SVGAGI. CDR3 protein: CASRQGYYNSPLHF. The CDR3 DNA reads TGTGCCAGCAGACAGGGGTACTATAATTCACCCCTCCACTTT.

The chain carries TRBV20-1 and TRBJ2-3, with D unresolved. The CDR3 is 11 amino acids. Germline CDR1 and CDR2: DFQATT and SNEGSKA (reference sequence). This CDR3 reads CSPQTTDTQYF. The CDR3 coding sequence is TGCAGCCCGCAAACGACAGATACGCAGTATTTT.